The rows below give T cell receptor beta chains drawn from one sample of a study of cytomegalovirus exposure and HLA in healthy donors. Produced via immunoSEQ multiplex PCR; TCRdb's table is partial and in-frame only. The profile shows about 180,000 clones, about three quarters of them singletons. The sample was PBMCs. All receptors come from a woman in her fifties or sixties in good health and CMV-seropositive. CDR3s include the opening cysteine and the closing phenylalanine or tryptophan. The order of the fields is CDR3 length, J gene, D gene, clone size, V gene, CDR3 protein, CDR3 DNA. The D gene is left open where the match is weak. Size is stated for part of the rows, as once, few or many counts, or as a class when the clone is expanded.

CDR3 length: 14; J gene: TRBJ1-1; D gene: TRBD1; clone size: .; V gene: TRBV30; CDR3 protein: CAWTQQGPNTEAFF; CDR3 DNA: TGTGCCTGGACCCAACAGGGGCCGAACACTGAAGCTTTCTTT
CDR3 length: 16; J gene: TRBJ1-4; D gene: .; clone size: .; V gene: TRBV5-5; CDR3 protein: CASSLFGGRAEEKLFF; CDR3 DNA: TGTGCCAGCAGCTTGTTCGGGGGACGGGCCGAAGAAAAACTGTTTTTT
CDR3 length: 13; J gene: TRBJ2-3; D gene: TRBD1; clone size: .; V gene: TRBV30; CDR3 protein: CAWSVLGQGEQYF; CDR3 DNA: TGTGCCTGGAGTGTACTTGGACAGGGGGAGCAGTATTTT
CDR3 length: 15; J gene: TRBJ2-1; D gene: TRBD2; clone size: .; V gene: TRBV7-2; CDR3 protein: CASSLGAGAGYEQFF; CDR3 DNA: TGTGCCAGCAGCTTAGGAGCGGGAGCGGGCTATGAGCAGTTCTTC
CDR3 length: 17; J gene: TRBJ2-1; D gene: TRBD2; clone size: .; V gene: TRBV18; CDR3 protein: CASSTESVWGGWNEQFF; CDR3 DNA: TGTGCCAGCTCAACAGAGTCGGTATGGGGGGGTTGGAATGAGCAGTTCTTC
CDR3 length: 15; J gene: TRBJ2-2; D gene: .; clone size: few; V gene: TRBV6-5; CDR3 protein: CASSYGTGVSGELFF; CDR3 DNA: TGTGCCAGCAGCTATGGGACTGGGGTTTCAGGGGAGCTGTTTTTT
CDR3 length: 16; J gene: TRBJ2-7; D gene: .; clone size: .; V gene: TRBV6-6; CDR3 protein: CASSYSSLASAYEQYF; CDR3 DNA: TGTGCCAGCAGTTACTCGAGTCTAGCCAGTGCTTACGAGCAGTACTTC
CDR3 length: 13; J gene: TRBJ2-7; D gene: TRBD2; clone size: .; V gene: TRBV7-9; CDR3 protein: CASSSTGTTRRYF; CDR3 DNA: TGTGCCAGCAGCTCGACCGGGACTACCCGTAGGTACTTC
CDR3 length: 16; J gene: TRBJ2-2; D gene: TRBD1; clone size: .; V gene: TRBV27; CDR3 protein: CASSLITGVGTGELFF; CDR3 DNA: TGTGCCAGCAGCCTGATCACAGGGGTTGGAACCGGGGAGCTGTTTTTT
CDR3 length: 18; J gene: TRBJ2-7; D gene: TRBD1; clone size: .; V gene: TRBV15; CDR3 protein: CATSSGRVDRGYRYEQYF; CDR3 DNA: TGTGCCACCAGCAGTGGCCGCGTCGACAGGGGGTATAGGTACGAGCAGTACTTC
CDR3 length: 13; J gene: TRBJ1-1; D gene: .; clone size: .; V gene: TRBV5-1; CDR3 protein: CASSLDRAAEAFF; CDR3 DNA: TGCGCCAGCAGCTTGGACAGGGCGGCTGAAGCTTTCTTT
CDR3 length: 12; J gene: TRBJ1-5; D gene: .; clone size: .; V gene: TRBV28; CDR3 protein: CAGGQSNQPQHF; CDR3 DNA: TGTGCCGGAGGACAGAGCAATCAGCCCCAGCATTTT
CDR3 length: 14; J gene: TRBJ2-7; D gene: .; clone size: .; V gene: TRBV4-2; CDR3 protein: CASSKDRSSYEQYF; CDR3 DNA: TGTGCCAGCAGCAAAGACAGAAGCTCCTACGAGCAGTACTTC
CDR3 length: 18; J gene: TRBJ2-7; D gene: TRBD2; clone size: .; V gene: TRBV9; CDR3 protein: CASSPRWGSGGGSYEQYF; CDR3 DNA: TGTGCCAGCAGCCCCCGGTGGGGAAGCGGGGGGGGATCCTACGAGCAGTACTTC
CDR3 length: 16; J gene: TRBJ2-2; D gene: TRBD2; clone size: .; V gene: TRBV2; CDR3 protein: CASSVLNGRADGELFF; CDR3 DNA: TGTGCCAGCAGTGTTTTAAACGGGAGGGCCGACGGGGAGCTGTTTTTT
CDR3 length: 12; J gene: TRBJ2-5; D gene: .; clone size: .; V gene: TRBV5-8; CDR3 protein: CASRNRAETQYF; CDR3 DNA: TGTGCCAGCCGAAACAGGGCGGAGACCCAGTACTTC
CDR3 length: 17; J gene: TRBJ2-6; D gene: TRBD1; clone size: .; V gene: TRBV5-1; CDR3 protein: CASSPGQVRTGANVLTF; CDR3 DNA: TGCGCCAGCAGCCCCGGACAGGTTAGGACTGGGGCCAACGTCCTGACTTTC
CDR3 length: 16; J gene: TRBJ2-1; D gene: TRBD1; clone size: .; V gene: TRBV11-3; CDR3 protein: CASSLGGQGSYNEQFF; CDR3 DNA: TGTGCCAGCAGCTTAGGTGGACAGGGGTCCTACAATGAGCAGTTCTTC
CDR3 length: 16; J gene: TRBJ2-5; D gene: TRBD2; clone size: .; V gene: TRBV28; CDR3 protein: CASSLNLAGDQETQYF; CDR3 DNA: TGTGCCAGCAGTTTAAATTTAGCGGGAGACCAAGAGACCCAGTACTTC
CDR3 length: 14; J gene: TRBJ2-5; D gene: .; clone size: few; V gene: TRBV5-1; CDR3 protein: CASSFFRVQETQYF; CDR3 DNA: TGCGCCAGCAGCTTTTTCAGGGTCCAAGAGACCCAGTACTTC
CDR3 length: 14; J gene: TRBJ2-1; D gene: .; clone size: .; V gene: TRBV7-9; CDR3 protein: CASSSSYSYNEQFF; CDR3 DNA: TGTGCCAGCAGTTCCAGTTACTCCTACAATGAGCAGTTCTTC
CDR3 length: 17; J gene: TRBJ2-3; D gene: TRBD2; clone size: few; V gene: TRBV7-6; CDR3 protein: CASSYLASGFEGNTQYF; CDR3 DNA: TGTGCCAGCAGCTATCTGGCTAGCGGGTTCGAGGGAAATACGCAGTATTTT
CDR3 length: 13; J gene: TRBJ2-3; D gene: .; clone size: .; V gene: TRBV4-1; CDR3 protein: CASSQPGTDTQYF; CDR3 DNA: TGCGCCAGCAGCCAACCGGGCACAGATACGCAGTATTTT
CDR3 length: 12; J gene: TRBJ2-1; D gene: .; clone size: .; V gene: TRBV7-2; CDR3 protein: CASSYLGGEQFF; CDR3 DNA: TGTGCCAGCAGTTATCTGGGGGGTGAGCAGTTCTTC
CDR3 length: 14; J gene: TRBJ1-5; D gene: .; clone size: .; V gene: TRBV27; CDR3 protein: CASSSMGRNQPQHF; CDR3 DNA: TGTGCCAGCAGTTCCATGGGGAGGAATCAGCCCCAGCATTTT
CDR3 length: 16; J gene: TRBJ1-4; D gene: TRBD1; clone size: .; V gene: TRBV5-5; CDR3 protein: CASSGTGEATNEKLFF; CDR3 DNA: TGTGCCAGCAGCGGGACAGGGGAGGCAACTAATGAAAAACTGTTTTTT
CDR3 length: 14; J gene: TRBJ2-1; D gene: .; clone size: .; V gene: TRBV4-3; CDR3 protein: CASSHHEVANEQFF; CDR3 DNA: TGCGCCAGCAGCCACCACGAGGTGGCCAATGAGCAGTTCTTC
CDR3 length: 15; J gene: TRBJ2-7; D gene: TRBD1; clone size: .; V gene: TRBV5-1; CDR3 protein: CASSLEGQGADEQYF; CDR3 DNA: TGCGCCAGCAGCTTAGAGGGACAGGGGGCCGACGAGCAGTACTTC
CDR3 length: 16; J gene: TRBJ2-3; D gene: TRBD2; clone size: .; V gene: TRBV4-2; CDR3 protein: CASSRNSGGGSDTQYF; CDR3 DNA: TGTGCCAGCAGCCGAAATAGCGGGGGCGGCTCAGATACGCAGTATTTT
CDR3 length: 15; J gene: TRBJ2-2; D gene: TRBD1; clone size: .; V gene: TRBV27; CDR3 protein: CASRRQGANTGELFF; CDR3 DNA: TGTGCCAGCCGAAGACAGGGGGCGAACACCGGGGAGCTGTTTTTT
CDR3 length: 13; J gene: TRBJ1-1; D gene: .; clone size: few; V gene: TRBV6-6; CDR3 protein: CASSYYSDSEAFF; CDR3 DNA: TGTGCCAGCAGTTACTATTCGGACAGTGAAGCTTTCTTT
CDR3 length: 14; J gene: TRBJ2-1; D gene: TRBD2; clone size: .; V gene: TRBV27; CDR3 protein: CASFAGSLAGIAFF; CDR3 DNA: TGTGCCAGTTTCGCTGGTAGCCTAGCGGGAATTGCGTTCTTC
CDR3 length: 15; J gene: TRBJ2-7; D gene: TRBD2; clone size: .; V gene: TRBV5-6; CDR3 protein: CASSSGLADSGGQYF; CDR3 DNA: TGTGCCAGCAGTTCCGGGCTAGCGGACTCGGGGGGGCAGTACTTC
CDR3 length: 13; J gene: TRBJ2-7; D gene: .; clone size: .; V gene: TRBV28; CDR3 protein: CASILTGSYEQYF; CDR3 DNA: TGTGCCAGCATTCTGACTGGCTCCTACGAGCAGTACTTC